The rows below give T cell receptor beta chains drawn from one sample of a study of molecular identifiers for immune sequencing clone quantification. TCRdb redid the calling of the PCR reads with MiXCR, one entry per CDR3 protein. The sample holds about 640,000 distinct CDR3 sequences, 15% to 20% seen once. Material for sequencing was naive CD8+ T cells from blood, with Jurkat cell RNA spiked in. The receptors come from a human donor in good health. Some libraries in this study had Jurkat cell RNA spiked in. Both conserved end residues are part of each CDR3. A D gene is named only where the DNA matches it firmly. Clone size appears in some rows only: once, few, many, or a class for an expanded clone.

v_gene	j_gene	abundance	d_gene	CDR3nt	CDR3aa
TRBV12-3/TRBV12-4	TRBJ1-4	many	NA	TGTGCCAGCTCTAAAGGAGGAGAAAAACTGTTTTTT	CASSKGGEKLFF
TRBV7-9	TRBJ2-7	many	TRBD1	TGTGCCAGCAGTTTTGGTCGGGGGACAGGGACCTACGAGCAGTACTTC	CASSFGRGTGTYEQYF
TRBV4-3	TRBJ2-2	many	NA	TGCGCCAGCAGCCAACCCGGGCCAAACACCGGGGAGCTGTTTTTT	CASSQPGPNTGELFF
TRBV30	TRBJ2-3	NA	TRBD1	TGTGCCTGGGCCCGGGACAGGGGGCTTTTAGATACGCAGTATTTT	CAWARDRGLLDTQYF
TRBV6-1	TRBJ1-4	many	NA	TGTGCCAGCAACTTCCTGACAGGAAAAAATGAAAAACTGTTTTTT	CASNFLTGKNEKLFF
TRBV5-1	TRBJ1-2	many	NA	TGCGCCAGCAGCTTGGGGACTGGGGGCGATGGCTACACCTTC	CASSLGTGGDGYTF
TRBV6-2/TRBV6-3	TRBJ1-1	NA	TRBD1	TGTGCCAGCAAAGGGGGCAGATCCGTGAACACTGAAGCTATCTTT	CASKGGRSVNTEAIF
TRBV30	TRBJ2-7	NA	NA	TGTGCCTGGAGTGGAAGGCACTACGAGCAGTACTTC	CAWSGRHYEQYF
TRBV19	TRBJ2-1	NA	NA	TGTGCCAGTAGTATAGTTCTACACGATGAGCAGTTCTTC	CASSIVLHDEQFF
TRBV4-1	TRBJ1-1	many	TRBD1	TGCGCCAGCAGCCAAGACGGGACAGGGATTTGGACTGAAGCTTTCTTT	CASSQDGTGIWTEAFF
TRBV25-1	TRBJ2-1	many	NA	TGTGCCAGCAGTGAGAAACACGTCCCCAATTGGAATGAGCAGTTCTTC	CASSEKHVPNWNEQFF
TRBV20-1	TRBJ2-1	NA	NA	TGCAGTACAACCCGGGGAGGGGGGGGGGCCAGTGAGCAGTTCTTC	CSTTRGGGGASEQFF
TRBV6-2/TRBV6-3	TRBJ2-1	few	NA	TGTGCCAGCAGTTACTCGAGGGTAGCAATGAATGAGCAGTTCTTC	CASSYSRVAMNEQFF
TRBV18	TRBJ1-6	NA	NA	TGTGCCAGCTCACCACGGTCCAGGGGAAGCTCCCATAATTCACCCCTCCACTTT	CASSPRSRGSSHNSPLHF
TRBV7-9	TRBJ1-5	NA	NA	TGTGCCAGCAGCTCTCCAGGGGTTAATCTGCCCCAGCATTTT	CASSSPGVNLPQHF
TRBV11-2	TRBJ2-2	NA	NA	TGTGCCAGCAGCGAAGACGGCACCGGGGAGCTGTTTTTT	CASSEDGTGELFF
TRBV30	TRBJ2-7	few	TRBD1	TGTGCCTGGAGTGTAATGAGGACAGGGGGTTCCTACGAGCAGTACTTC	CAWSVMRTGGSYEQYF
TRBV3-1	TRBJ1-2	many	NA	TGTGCCAGCAGCCAGGCAGGGGAACTTGATGGCTACACCTTC	CASSQAGELDGYTF
TRBV12-3/TRBV12-4	TRBJ2-1	NA	TRBD2	TGTGCCAGCGGTCCCCTCGCGGGGGGCGATTTTAATGAGCAGTTCTTC	CASGPLAGGDFNEQFF
TRBV4-3	TRBJ2-1	few	NA	TGCGCCAGCAGCCCTGCGCGACAGGGACTGAACAATGAGCAGTTCTTC	CASSPARQGLNNEQFF
TRBV5-6	TRBJ2-3	many	TRBD2	TGTGCCAGCAGCTTGGCGGGGGGGCCCCCAGATACGCAGTATTTT	CASSLAGGPPDTQYF
TRBV3-1	TRBJ2-2	NA	NA	TGTGCCAGCAGCCAAGACATTTACACCGGGGAGCTGTTTTTT	CASSQDIYTGELFF
TRBV6-2/TRBV6-3	TRBJ2-1	many	NA	TGTGCCAGCAGTGCACCCGGGTCCCCCTGGAGGGAGCAGTTCTTC	CASSAPGSPWREQFF
TRBV27	TRBJ2-1	NA	NA	TGTGCCAGCAGTTCGGGGGTAGGCGACAATGAGCAGTTCTTC	CASSSGVGDNEQFF
TRBV19	TRBJ1-5	few	NA	TGTGCCAGTAGTATAGGCCAGGGACATAGCAATCAGCCCCAGCATTTT	CASSIGQGHSNQPQHF
TRBV20-1	TRBJ2-5	many	NA	TGCAGTGCTAGAGATTACCGGGGCAGCCAAGAGACCCAGTACTTC	CSARDYRGSQETQYF
TRBV4-3	TRBJ1-1	many	NA	TGCGCCAGCAGCCAAGAAACAGCCCTTATGAACACTGAAGCTTTCTTT	CASSQETALMNTEAFF
TRBV12-5	TRBJ2-5	many	NA	TGTGCTAGTGGTTTCACTACAGGGCCTGAGACCCAGTACTTC	CASGFTTGPETQYF
TRBV6-2/TRBV6-3	TRBJ2-1	NA	NA	TGTGCCAGCAGCCCGCCCCTCGGCGATGAGCAGTTCTTC	CASSPPLGDEQFF
TRBV5-6	TRBJ2-5	NA	NA	TGTGCCAGCCTACCCAGGGGTAATGGGGAGACCCAGTACTTC	CASLPRGNGETQYF
TRBV6-5	TRBJ2-1	many	TRBD1	TGTGCCAGCAGTTACGGACAGGCCTACAATGAGCAGTTCTTC	CASSYGQAYNEQFF